The 18 T cell receptor beta chains reported below all come from one sample, sequenced in a study of T cells in Graves' hyperthyroidism and ophthalmopathy. The investigators amplified TCR beta CDR3 regions from RNA transcripts. RT-PCR in the first round (using the HTBI primer set) targeted the TCR CDR3. Each CDR3 protein gets one entry after TCRdb re-called the multiplex PCR reads with MiXCR. Found here are 500,000 to 600,000 distinct CDR3 sequences, 15% to 20% of them singletons; the top ten hold 45% to 50%. Sequencing used blood. The receptors were sampled from a man aged 40-49 years with Graves' ophthalmopathy.

The CDR3 nucleotides read TGCAGCGCCCCGCAGGGAAACACCATATATTTT. Amino acids: CSAPQGNTIYF. The chain employs TRBV20-1 and TRBJ1-3, with no clear D. The CDR3 has 11 amino acids. Germline CDR1 DFQATT, CDR2 SNEGSKA (reference sequence).

This chain links TRBV12-3 or TRBV12-4 with TRBJ2-1; D not certain. Between the trimmed V and J ends, which lost 6 bases and 1 base, there was a span of 10 bases. The CDR3 extends over 14 amino acids. The CDR3 reads CASSLMRSYNEQFF. Here the CDR3 DNA reads TGTGCCAGCAGCCTAATGCGGTCCTACAATGAGCAGTTCTTC.

Comments on this clonotype: A much larger clone is a single base away; this may be a read error. The chain carries TRBV6-2 or TRBV6-3 and TRBJ2-5, with D perhaps TRBD2 (5 bases). Germline V CDR1 and CDR2: MNHEY, SVGEGT. The CDR3 contains 15 residues. CDR3 region: CASSFSGLVQEAQYF. The CDR3 DNA is TGTGCCAGCAGTTTCTCCGGACTTGTTCAAGAGGCCCAGTACTTC.

The gene calls are TRBV10-3 and TRBJ1-5; 7 bases align to TRBD1. In germline, CDR1 is ENHRY, CDR2 SYGVKD. The trim removed 3 bases at V and 6 bases at J, leaving 5 bases unmatched. The CDR3 sequence is 14 residues long. The CDR3 here is CAISDSGGGQPQHF. As DNA, the CDR3 is TGTGCCATCAGTGATTCAGGGGGTGGTCAGCCCCAGCATTTT.

This sequence joins TRBV6-1 and TRBJ2-2, with a tentative D call TRBD2 (5 bases). The V end was cut by 5 bases, the J end by 9 bases, with 13 bases between. The CDR3 is made up of 13 amino acids. Per the germline V gene, CDR1 is MNHNS and CDR2 is SASEGT. The CDR3 nucleotides read TGTGCCAGCAGTAGCGAGGGATACCGGGAGCTGTTTTTT. It is translated as CASSSEGYRELFF.

This clonotype was seen only a few times. CDR3 DNA sequence: TGTGCCAGCAGCAGCGCAGAGTATGAAAAACTGTTTTTT. Encoded protein: CASSSAEYEKLFF. V gene TRBV14 combines with J gene TRBJ1-4; no definite D call. With 5 bases removed from V and 6 bases from J, the gap between germline ends came to 10 bases. CDR3 length equals 13 residues. Germline assignment: CDR1 SGHDN and CDR2 FVKESK. Drawing the rest from reference TRBV14 and TRBJ1-4, the complete variable domain is EAGVTQFPSHSVIEKGQTVTLRCDPISGHDNLYWYRRVMGKEIKFLLHFVKESKQDESGMPNNRFLAERTGGTYSTLKVQPAELEDSGVYFCASSSAEYEKLFFGSGTQLSVL.

CDR3 nucleotides: TGCGCCAGCAGCTACGAAGAGACCCAGTACTTC. Protein: CASSYEETQYF. V usage is TRBV5-1 and J usage is TRBJ2-5, with D unresolved. Germline V gene lookup returns CDR1 SGHRS and CDR2 YFSETQ. The CDR3 sequence is 11 residues long. V dropped 3 bases and J dropped 3 bases, with 3 bases sitting between them.

The chain carries TRBV11-2 and TRBJ2-2, with 8 bases lining up with TRBD2. The CDR3 is 14 amino acids. CDR1 and CDR2 from the germline V gene are SGHAT and FQNNGV. J lost 4 bases, V lost 5 bases, and 3 bases had no gene match. CDR3 loop: CASSPAGGTGELFF. In nucleotides, the CDR3 is TGTGCCAGCAGCCCCGCGGGGGGCACCGGGGAGCTGTTTTTT. The full variable domain, rest sourced from reference TRBV11-2 and TRBJ2-2, is EAGVAQSPRYKIIEKRQSVAFWCNPISGHATLYWYQQILGQGPKLLIQFQNNGVVDDSQLPKDRFSAERLKGVDSTLKIQPAKLEDSAVYLCASSPAGGTGELFFGEGSRLTVL.

In its sample, this clonotype was seen many times. The chain employs TRBV28 and TRBJ2-2; the D is unclear. The V gene's germline CDR1 is MDHEN and CDR2 SYDVKM. Trimming left V 2 bases short and J 4 bases short, with 5 bases between. CDR3 size: 13 residues. CDR3 DNA sequence: TGTGCCAGCAGTTTAGAGCCCACCGGGGAGCTGTTTTTT. Encoded protein: CASSLEPTGELFF.

This clonotype has more than one count but fewer than ten. This CDR3 reads CASKTGTALLEQYF. DNA of the CDR3: TGTGCCAGCAAGACCGGGACTGCGCTGTTGGAGCAGTACTTC. The J gene is TRBJ2-7, the V gene TRBV28; D is possibly TRBD2 (6 bases). The V end lost 7 bases, the J end lost 7 bases, and 20 bases lay between the germline ends. This CDR3 comprises 14 residues. Looked up from germline, CDR1 is MDHEN and CDR2 is SYDVKM. Full variable domain (rest looked up from reference TRBV28 and TRBJ2-7): DVKVTQSSRYLVKRTGEKVFLECVQDMDHENMFWYRQDPGLGLRLIYFSYDVKMKEKGDIPEGYSVSREKKERFSLILESASTNQTSMYLCASKTGTALLEQYFGPGTRLTVT.

This rearrangement joins TRBV20-1 to TRBJ1-1; D uncertain. The CDR3 is made up of 13 amino acids. The V gene's germline CDR1 is DFQATT and CDR2 SNEGSKA (reference sequence). The V and J ends lost 0 bases and 0 bases respectively, with 5 bases between them. CDR3 in amino acids: CSARDTLNTEAFF. The CDR3 DNA reads TGCAGTGCTAGAGACACCTTGAACACTGAAGCTTTCTTT.

J is TRBJ2-7 and V is TRBV29-1; D is uncertain. This CDR3 spans 12 amino acids. In germline, CDR1 is SQVTM, CDR2 ANQGSEA. Between the trimmed V and J ends, which lost 3 bases and 3 bases, there was a span of 9 bases. CDR3 sequence (DNA): TGCAGCGTTGAGACCCAGAACTACGAGCAGTACTTC. It codes for CSVETQNYEQYF.

The gene calls are TRBV3-1 and TRBJ2-5; TRBD2 might be the D (6 bases). Germline CDR1 LGHDT, CDR2 YNNKEL (reference sequence). V lost 1 base and J lost 2, with 14 bases in between. There are 16 residues in the CDR3. The CDR3 nucleotides read TGTGCCAGCAGCCAAGGAATGGAGGGCTGGCAAGAGACCCAGTACTTC. Amino acid sequence: CASSQGMEGWQETQYF.

There are a few counts of this clonotype. The genes are TRBV7-8 and TRBJ1-5, with TRBD1 identical over 8 bases. CDR3 length: 16 residues. With V trimmed by 5 bases and J by 5 bases, 11 bases remained unmatched. Germline CDR1 SGHVS, CDR2 FQNEAQ. The CDR3 bases are TGTGCCAGCAGCCCACGGGGGGCAGGGGGCGATCAGCCCCAGCATTTT. Encoded protein: CASSPRGAGGDQPQHF.

This clonotype occurred many times. The genes are TRBV11-2 and TRBJ2-7, with D possibly being TRBD2 (7 bases). The germline CDR1 and CDR2 sequences are SGHAT and FQNNGV. Trimming shortened V by 4 bases and J by 0 bases, and 13 bases separated the two germline ends. CDR3 size: 15 residues. CDR3 amino acids: CASSSGGGGSYEQYF. The CDR3 region has the DNA TGTGCCAGCAGCTCCGGGGGAGGGGGCTCCTACGAGCAGTACTTC.

V and J are TRBV4-2 and TRBJ1-3; 7 bases align to TRBD1. Germline V lookup: CDR1 LGHNA, CDR2 YNFKEQ. The CDR3 contains 16 residues. The J segment lost 4 bases and the V segment lost 1 base, leaving 7 bases of the junction unmatched. The CDR3 DNA sequence: TGTGCCAGCAGCCAAGCCGAGGGGGCGCGGGGAAACACCATATATTTT. Its translation is CASSQAEGARGNTIYF.

The chain is built from TRBV20-1 and TRBJ2-7; either TRBD1 or TRBD2 may fit D (5 bases each). CDR3 length: 13 amino acids. Germline V gives CDR1 DFQATT, CDR2 SNEGSKA (reference sequence). Trimming took 2 bases from V and 2 from J, leaving 10 bases between them. The CDR3: CSARKGTPYEQYF. Here the CDR3 DNA reads TGCAGTGCTAGAAAGGGGACGCCCTACGAGCAGTACTTC.

The J gene is TRBJ2-7, the V gene TRBV29-1, with D maybe TRBD2 (6 bases). This CDR3 comprises 11 residues. CDR1 and CDR2 (germline): SQVTM, ANQGSEA. Trimming removed 4 bases from V and 3 bases from J, with 7 bases in between. CDR3 region: CSVGGVYEQYF. The CDR3 nucleotides are TGCAGCGTTGGGGGGGTCTACGAGCAGTACTTC.